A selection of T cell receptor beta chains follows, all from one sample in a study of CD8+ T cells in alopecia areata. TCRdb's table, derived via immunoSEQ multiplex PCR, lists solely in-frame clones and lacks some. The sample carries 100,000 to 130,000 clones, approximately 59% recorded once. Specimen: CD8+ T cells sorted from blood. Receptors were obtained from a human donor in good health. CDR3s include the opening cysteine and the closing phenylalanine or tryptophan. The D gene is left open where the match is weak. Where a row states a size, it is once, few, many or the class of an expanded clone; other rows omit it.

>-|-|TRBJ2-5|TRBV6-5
TGTGCCAGCAGTTACTCGGGGGGATCGGAGACCCAGTACTTC
CASSYSGGSETQYF
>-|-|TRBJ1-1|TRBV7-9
TGTGCCAGCAGCACGAAGGGGCAAGCTCGGGTGAACACTGAAGCTTTCTTT
CASSTKGQARVNTEAFF
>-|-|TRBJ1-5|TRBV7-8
TGTGCCAGCAGCATCGGGGGTGGCAATCAGCCCCAGCATTTT
CASSIGGGNQPQHF
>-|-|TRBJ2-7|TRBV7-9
TGTGCCAGCAGCTTAGTGGGGGCTCTCTACGAGCAGTACTTC
CASSLVGALYEQYF
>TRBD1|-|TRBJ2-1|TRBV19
TGTGCCAGTAGTATGACAGGGGCGGACTACAATGAGCAGTTCTTC
CASSMTGADYNEQFF
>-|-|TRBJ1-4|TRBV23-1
TGCGCCAGCAGTCGGGAGGGACCAACTAATGAAAAACTGTTTTTT
CASSREGPTNEKLFF
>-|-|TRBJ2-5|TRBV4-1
TGCGCCAGCAGCCAATTGCCGGCGGAGACCCAGTACTTC
CASSQLPAETQYF
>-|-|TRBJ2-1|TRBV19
TGTGCCAGTAGCGCGGTGAGCTCCTACAATGAGCAGTTCTTC
CASSAVSSYNEQFF
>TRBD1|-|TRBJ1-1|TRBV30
TGTGCCTGGAGTACTCCGGGACAGATGAACACTGAAGCTTTCTTT
CAWSTPGQMNTEAFF
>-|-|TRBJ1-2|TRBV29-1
TGCAGCGTTGAGGAGGGGAAGACTTATGGCTACACCTTC
CSVEEGKTYGYTF
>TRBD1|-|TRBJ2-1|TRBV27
TGTGCCAGCAGTCCCGGGACAGGGGCCTACAATGAGCAGTTCTTC
CASSPGTGAYNEQFF
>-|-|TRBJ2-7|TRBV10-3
TGTGCCATCAGTGATACAGAGGGGAACTCCTACGAGCAGTACTTC
CAISDTEGNSYEQYF
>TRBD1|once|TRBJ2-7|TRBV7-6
TGTGCCAGCAGCTTAGTTTCAGGGGGCGCAGAGCAGTACTTC
CASSLVSGGAEQYF
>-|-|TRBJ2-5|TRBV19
TGTGCCAGTAGTATATCCACAGGGTTTTCAGAGACCCAGTACTTC
CASSISTGFSETQYF
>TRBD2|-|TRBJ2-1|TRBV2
TGTGCCAGCAGTGAGCCGGTGGCGGGAGTGCCGATGGGTGAGCAGTTCTTC
CASSEPVAGVPMGEQFF
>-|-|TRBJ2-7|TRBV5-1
TGCGCCAGCAGCTGGGACATCTCCTACGAGCAGTACTTC
CASSWDISYEQYF